Listed here are 8 T cell receptor beta chains from one sample, sequenced in a study of T cell responses to AZD1222 COVID-19 vaccine. The assay was immunoSEQ multiplex PCR, and TCRdb's table has in-frame clones only and misses some. The sample lists 150,000 to 180,000 clones; about 88% were seen once. The source material was peripheral blood, sampled on day 0 of AZD1222 vaccination. These TCRs come from an adult in good health.

The V gene is TRBV28, the J gene TRBJ2-5, with no clear D. V lost 8 bases and J 5 bases, leaving 6 bases between the germline ends. The CDR3 is 10 residues long. The germline V gene encodes CDR1 MDHEN and CDR2 SYDVKM. For the CDR3, the DNA is TGTGCCAGCGGGGTGGAGACCCAGTACTTC. Its protein product is CASGVETQYF.

The chain has TRBV12-3 or TRBV12-4 and TRBJ2-1; TRBD2 might be the D (5 bases). This CDR3 is 13 amino acids long. The V and J ends lost 9 bases and 9 bases respectively, with 18 bases between them. The CDR3 region has the DNA TGTGCCAGTGATCACCCGGGGTCTAGTGAGCAGTTCTTC. This encodes CASDHPGSSEQFF.

This chain uses TRBV6-6 with TRBJ1-5; 9 nucleotides agree with TRBD1. The V segment lost 5 bases and the J segment 0 bases; nucleotides outside the gene matches: 2. Germline CDR1 and CDR2: MNHNY and SVGAGI (reference sequence). The CDR3 length is 15 residues. The CDR3: CASSGTGNSNQPQHF. In nucleotides, the CDR3 is TGTGCCAGCAGTGGGACAGGGAATAGCAATCAGCCCCAGCATTTT.

The chain links TRBV3-1 (or the pseudogene TRBV3-2) to TRBJ1-1; a possible D gene is TRBD1 (5 bases). Germline CDR1 and CDR2: LGHDT and YNNKEL (reference sequence). Trimming stripped 4 bases from V and 6 bases from J, with 12 bases between. The length of the CDR3 is 13 residues. The CDR3 region is CASSRWGYPEAFF. The CDR3 DNA reads TGTGCCAGCAGCCGTTGGGGGTACCCTGAAGCTTTCTTT.

This chain connects TRBV11-2 to TRBJ2-7, with 8 positions matching TRBD2. V lost 6 bases, J lost 6 bases, and 7 bases stayed unmatched. This CDR3 is 13 amino acids long. The germline V gene has CDR1 SGHAT and CDR2 FQNNGV. Here the CDR3 DNA reads TGTGCCAGCAGTTCGACTAGCGTCTCCGAGCAGTACTTC. Translated: CASSSTSVSEQYF.

To note about this clone: The limits of the CDR3 on the DNA are not certain, so only TCRdb's listed CDR3 is given. CDR3 amino acids: CASSEWGSGTSKIGNF. The rearrangement uses TRBV5-4 and TRBJ2-7; the table's D call of TRBD2 was not tested on the DNA. CDR1 and CDR2 (germline): SGHNT, YYREEE (reference sequence). Termini included, the CDR3 measures 16 amino acids.

The chain couples TRBV6-2 or TRBV6-3 to TRBJ2-7; D unclear. Germline V CDR1 and CDR2: MNHEY, SVGEGT. The CDR3 sequence is 11 residues long. V lost 6 bases to trimming and J lost 5 bases, with 8 bases between them. The CDR3 coding sequence is TGTGCCAGCAGCCCCTCGCACGAGCAGTACTTC. Its translation is CASSPSHEQYF.

The chain joins TRBV21-1 to TRBJ1-6; the tabulated D call, TRBD1, remains unverified against the DNA. TRBV21-1 is given as a pseudogene. This CDR3 is 16 amino acids long. Written as DNA, the CDR3 is TGTGCCAGCGTTGATTACGCAGGACAGGGAGAAGCACCCCTCCACTTT. It translates to CASVDYAGQGEAPLHF.